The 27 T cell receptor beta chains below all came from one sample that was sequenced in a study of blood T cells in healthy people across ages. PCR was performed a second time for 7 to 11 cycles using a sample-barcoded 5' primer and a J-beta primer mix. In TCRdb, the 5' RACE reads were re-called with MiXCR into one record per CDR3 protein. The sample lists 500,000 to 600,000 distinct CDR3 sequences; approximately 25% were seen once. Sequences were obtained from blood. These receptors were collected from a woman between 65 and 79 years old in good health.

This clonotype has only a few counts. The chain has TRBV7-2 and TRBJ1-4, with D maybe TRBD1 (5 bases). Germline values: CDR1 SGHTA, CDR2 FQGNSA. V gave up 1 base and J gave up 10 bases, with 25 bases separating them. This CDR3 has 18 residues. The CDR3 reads CASSLDSGSSIIFGKLFF. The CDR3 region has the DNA TGTGCCAGCAGCTTAGACTCAGGGTCCTCAATCATTTTCGGAAAACTGTTTTTT.

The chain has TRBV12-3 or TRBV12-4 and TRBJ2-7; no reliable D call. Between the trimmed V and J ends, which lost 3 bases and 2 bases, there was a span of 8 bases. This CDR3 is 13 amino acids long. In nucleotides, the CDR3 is TGTGCCAGCAGTTTGGGCAGTCCCTACGAGCAGTACTTC. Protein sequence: CASSLGSPYEQYF.

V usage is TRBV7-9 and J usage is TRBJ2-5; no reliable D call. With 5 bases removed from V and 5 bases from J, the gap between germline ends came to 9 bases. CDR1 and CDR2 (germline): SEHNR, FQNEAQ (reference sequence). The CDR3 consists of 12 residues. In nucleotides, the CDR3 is TGTGCCAGCAGCGCCCCCCCGGAGACCCAGTACTTC. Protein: CASSAPPETQYF.

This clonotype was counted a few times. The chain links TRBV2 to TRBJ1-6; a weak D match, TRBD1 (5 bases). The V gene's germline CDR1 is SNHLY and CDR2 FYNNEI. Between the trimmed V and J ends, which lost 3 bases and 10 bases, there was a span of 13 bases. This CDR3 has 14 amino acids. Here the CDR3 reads CASSDEQGGSPLHF. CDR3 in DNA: TGTGCCAGCAGTGATGAGCAGGGTGGGTCACCCCTCCACTTT.

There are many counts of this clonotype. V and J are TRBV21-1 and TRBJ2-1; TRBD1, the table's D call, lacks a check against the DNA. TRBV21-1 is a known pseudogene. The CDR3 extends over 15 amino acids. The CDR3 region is CASSKLGQGYNEQFF. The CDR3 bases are TGTGCCAGCAGCAAGTTGGGACAGGGCTACAATGAGCAGTTCTTC.

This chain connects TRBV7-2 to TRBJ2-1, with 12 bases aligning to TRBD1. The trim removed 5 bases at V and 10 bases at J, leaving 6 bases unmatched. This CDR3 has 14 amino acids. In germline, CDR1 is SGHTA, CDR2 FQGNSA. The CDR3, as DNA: TGTGCCAGCAGCCAGGGACAGGGGGCACGGGAGCAGTTCTTC. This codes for CASSQGQGAREQFF. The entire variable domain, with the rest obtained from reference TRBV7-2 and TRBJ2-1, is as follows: GAGVSQSPSNKVTEKGKDVELRCDPISGHTALYWYRQSLGQGLEFLIYFQGNSAPDKSGLPSDRFSAERTGGSVSTLTIQRTQQEDSAVYLCASSQGQGAREQFFGPGTRLTVL.

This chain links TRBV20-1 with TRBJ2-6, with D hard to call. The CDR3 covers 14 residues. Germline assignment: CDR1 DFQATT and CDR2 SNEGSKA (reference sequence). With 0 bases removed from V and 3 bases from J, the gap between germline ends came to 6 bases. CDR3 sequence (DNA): TGCAGTGCTAGAGATACCGGTGGGGCCAACGTCCTGACTTTC. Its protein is CSARDTGGANVLTF.

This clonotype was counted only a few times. The CDR3 loop is CASSQRQGGDEQFF. DNA of the CDR3: TGTGCCAGCAGCCAGAGACAGGGAGGGGATGAGCAGTTCTTC. This chain links TRBV4-2 with TRBJ2-7, with D possibly called TRBD1 or TRBD2 (7 bases each). TRBJ2-1 matches the DNA end more closely, so the J call is doubtful. Germline V gives CDR1 LGHNA, CDR2 YNFKEQ. The CDR3 has 14 residues.

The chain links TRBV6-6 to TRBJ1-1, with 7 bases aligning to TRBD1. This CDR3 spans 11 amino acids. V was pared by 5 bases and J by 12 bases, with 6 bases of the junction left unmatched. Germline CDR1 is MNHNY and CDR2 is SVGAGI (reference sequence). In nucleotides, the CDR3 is TGTGCCAGCAGTCAGGGACAGATAACTTTCTTT. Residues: CASSQGQITFF.

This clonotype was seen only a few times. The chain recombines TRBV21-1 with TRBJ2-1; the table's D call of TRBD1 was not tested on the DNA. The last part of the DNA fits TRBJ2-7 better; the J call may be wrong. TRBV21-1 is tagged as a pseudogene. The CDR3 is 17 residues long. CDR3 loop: CASSARGKQGLPMKQYF. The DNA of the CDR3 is TGTGCCAGCAGCGCCCGGGGAAAACAGGGTCTCCCTATGAAGCAGTACTTC.

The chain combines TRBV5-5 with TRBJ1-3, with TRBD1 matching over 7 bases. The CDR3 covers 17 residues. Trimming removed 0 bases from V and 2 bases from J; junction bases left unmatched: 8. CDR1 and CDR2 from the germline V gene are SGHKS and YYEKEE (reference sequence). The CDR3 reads CASSLDTGVFPGNTIYF. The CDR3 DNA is TGTGCCAGCAGCTTGGATACAGGGGTGTTTCCTGGAAACACCATATATTTT.

The CDR3 region is CASSQEIWRGDVLRQQYF. The CDR3 DNA reads TGTGCCAGCAGCCAAGAAATCTGGAGGGGGGACGTCCTACGACAGCAGTACTTC. The rearrangement uses TRBV14 and TRBJ2-7, with D perhaps matching TRBD1 or TRBD2 (6 bases each). CDR1 is SGHDN and CDR2 is FVKESK in the germline V gene. The germline V and J ends were trimmed by 0 bases and 8 bases, with 26 bases remaining between them. CDR3 size: 18 residues.

CDR3 in DNA: TGCGCCAGCAGCCAAGAGGTCCGAAACACCATATATTTT. Translated: CASSQEVRNTIYF. The V call is TRBV4-1, the J call TRBJ1-3; no clear D. The CDR3 is made up of 13 amino acids. Trimming pared 0 bases from V and 5 bases from J, leaving 5 bases between. CDR1 is MGHRA and CDR2 is YSYEKL in the germline V gene.

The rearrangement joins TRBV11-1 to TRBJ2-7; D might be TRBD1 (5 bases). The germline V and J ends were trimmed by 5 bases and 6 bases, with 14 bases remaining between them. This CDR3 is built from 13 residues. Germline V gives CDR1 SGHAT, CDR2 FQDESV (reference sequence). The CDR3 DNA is TGTGCCAGCAGCCTTTCCAGGGAAAGCGAGCAGTACTTC. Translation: CASSLSRESEQYF.

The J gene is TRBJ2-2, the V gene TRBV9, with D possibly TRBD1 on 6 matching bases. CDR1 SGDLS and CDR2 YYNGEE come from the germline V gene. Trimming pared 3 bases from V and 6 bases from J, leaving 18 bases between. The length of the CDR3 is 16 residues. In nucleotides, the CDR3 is TGTGCCAGCAGCGCCCAACAGGGCTCGGGCTCCGGGGAGCTGTTTTTT. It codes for CASSAQQGSGSGELFF.

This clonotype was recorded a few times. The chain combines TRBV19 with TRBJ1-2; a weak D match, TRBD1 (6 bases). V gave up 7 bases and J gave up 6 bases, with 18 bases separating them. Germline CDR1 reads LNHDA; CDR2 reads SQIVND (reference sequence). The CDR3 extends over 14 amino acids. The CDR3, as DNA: TGTGCCAGTACCCGAGGGGACACCCGGAATGGCTACACCTTC. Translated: CASTRGDTRNGYTF.

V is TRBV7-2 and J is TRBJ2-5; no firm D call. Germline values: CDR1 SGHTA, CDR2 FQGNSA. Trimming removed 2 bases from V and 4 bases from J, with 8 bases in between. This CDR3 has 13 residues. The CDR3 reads CASSLTSLETQYF. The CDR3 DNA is TGTGCCAGCAGCTTAACATCTTTAGAGACCCAGTACTTC.

CDR3 amino acids: CASTLERNTEAFF. The DNA of the CDR3 is TGTGCCAGCACCCTGGAGAGGAACACTGAAGCTTTCTTT. The chain links TRBV12-3 or TRBV12-4 to TRBJ1-1; D is unclear. The CDR3 is 13 residues long. The germline V and J ends were trimmed by 7 bases and 1 base, with 10 bases remaining between them.

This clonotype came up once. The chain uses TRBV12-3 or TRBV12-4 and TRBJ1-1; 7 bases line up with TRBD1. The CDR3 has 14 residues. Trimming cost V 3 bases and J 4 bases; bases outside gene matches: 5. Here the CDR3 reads CASSFLRQGTEAFF. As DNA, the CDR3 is TGTGCCAGCAGTTTTTTAAGACAGGGCACTGAAGCTTTCTTT.

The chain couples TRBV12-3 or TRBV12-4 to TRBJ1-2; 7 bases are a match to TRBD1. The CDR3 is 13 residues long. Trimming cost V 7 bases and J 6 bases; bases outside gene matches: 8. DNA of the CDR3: TGTGCCAGCAAACCGACAGGGTTGAATGGCTACACCTTC. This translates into CASKPTGLNGYTF.

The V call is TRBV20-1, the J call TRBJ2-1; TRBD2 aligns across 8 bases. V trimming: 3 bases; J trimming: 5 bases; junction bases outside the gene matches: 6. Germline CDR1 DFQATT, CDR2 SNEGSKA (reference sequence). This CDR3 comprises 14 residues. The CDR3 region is CSASRLAGHNEQFF. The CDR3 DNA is TGCAGTGCTAGTCGGCTAGCGGGTCACAATGAGCAGTTCTTC.

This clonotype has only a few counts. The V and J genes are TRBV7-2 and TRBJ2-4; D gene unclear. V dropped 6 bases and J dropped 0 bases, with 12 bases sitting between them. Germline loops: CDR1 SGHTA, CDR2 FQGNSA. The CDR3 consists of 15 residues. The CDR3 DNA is TGTGCCAGCAGTTCCCAACAGATAGCCAAAAACATTCAGTACTTC. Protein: CASSSQQIAKNIQYF.

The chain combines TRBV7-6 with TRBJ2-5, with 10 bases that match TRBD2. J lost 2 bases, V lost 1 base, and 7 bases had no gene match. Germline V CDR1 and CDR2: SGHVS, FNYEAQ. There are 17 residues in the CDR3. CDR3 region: CASSLGPFSGGQETQYF. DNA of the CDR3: TGTGCCAGCAGCTTAGGCCCATTTAGCGGGGGGCAAGAGACCCAGTACTTC.

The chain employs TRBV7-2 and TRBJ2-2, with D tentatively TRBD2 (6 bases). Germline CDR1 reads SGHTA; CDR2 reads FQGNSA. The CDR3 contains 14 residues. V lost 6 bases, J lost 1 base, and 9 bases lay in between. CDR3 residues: CASRRDWNTGELFF. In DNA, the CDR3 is TGTGCCAGCAGACGGGACTGGAACACCGGGGAGCTGTTTTTT.

As DNA, the CDR3 is TGTGCCAGCAGTCTACTACCTCACACAGATACGCAGTATTTT. This gives the protein CASSLLPHTDTQYF. The chain joins TRBV7-2 to TRBJ2-3; D unresolved. The CDR3 runs to 14 residues. The V gene lost 6 bases and the J gene lost 2 bases, with 12 bases spanning the gap. CDR1 is SGHTA and CDR2 is FQGNSA in the germline V gene.

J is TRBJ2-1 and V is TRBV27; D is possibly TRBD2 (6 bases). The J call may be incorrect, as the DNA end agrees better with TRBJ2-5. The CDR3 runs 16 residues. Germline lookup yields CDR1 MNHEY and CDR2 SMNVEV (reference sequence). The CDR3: CASRRAAMEGRETQYF. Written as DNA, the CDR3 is TGTGCCAGCAGAAGAGCCGCGATGGAGGGACGGGAGACCCAGTACTTC.

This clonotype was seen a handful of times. Here the CDR3 reads CASSTLSGGAYEQYF. In nucleotides, the CDR3 is TGTGCCAGCAGTACGCTTAGCGGGGGGGCCTACGAGCAGTACTTC. This sequence joins TRBV12-3 or TRBV12-4 and TRBJ2-5; 11 bases fit TRBD2. The DNA matches TRBJ2-7 better at its end, which makes the J call doubtful. The length of the CDR3 is 15 residues.